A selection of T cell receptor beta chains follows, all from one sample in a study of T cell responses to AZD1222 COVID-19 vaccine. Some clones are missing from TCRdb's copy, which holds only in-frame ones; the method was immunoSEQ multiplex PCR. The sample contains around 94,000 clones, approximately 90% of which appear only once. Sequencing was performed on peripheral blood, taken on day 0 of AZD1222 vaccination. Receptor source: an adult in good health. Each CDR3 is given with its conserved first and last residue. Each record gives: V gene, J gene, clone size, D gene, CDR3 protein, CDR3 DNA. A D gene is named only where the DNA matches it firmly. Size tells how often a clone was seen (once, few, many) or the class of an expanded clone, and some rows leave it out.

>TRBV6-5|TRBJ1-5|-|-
CASSQFVGSNQPQHF
TGTGCCAGCAGCCAATTCGTGGGGAGCAATCAGCCCCAGCATTTT
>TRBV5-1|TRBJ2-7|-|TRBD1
CASSPRTGGGSYEQYF
TGCGCCAGCAGCCCCCGAACAGGGGGCGGCTCTTACGAGCAGTACTTC
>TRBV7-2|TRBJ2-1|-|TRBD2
CASSIAGNNEQFF
TGTGCCAGCAGTATAGCGGGGAACAATGAGCAGTTCTTC
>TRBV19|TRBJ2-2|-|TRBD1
CASSIGGTGGAGELFF
TGTGCCAGTAGTATAGGAGGGACAGGGGGTGCCGGGGAGCTGTTTTTT
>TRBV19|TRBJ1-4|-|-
CASAGFGEKLFF
TGTGCCAGCGCAGGGTTTGGTGAAAAACTGTTTTTT
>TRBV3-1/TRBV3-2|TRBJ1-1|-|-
CASSQRWGRDTEAFF
TGTGCCAGCAGCCAACGCTGGGGGCGGGACACTGAAGCTTTCTTT
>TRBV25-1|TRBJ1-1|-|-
CASSALEPGAEAFF
TGTGCCAGCAGCGCTTTAGAGCCAGGGGCTGAAGCTTTCTTT
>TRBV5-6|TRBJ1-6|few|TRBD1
CASSGGTGGYNSPLHF
TGTGCCAGCAGCGGCGGGACAGGGGGATATAATTCACCCCTCCACTTT
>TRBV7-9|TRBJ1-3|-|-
CATLPREGGNTIYF
TGTGCCACCCTCCCCCGGGAGGGAGGAAACACCATATATTTT
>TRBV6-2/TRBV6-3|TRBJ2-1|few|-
CASSRLRNEQFF
TGTGCCAGCAGCCGACTGCGAAATGAGCAGTTCTTC
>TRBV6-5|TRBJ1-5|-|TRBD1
CASRRGQPDQPQHF
TGTGCCAGCAGGCGGGGACAGCCCGATCAGCCCCAGCATTTT
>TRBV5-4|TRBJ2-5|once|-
CASSLGRQETQYF
TGTGCCAGCAGCTTGGGCCGGCAAGAGACCCAGTACTTC
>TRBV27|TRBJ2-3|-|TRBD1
CASSRQGETDTQYF
TGTGCCAGCAGTCGACAGGGGGAAACAGATACGCAGTATTTT
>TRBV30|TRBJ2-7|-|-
CAWSVEELGSSYEQYF
TGTGCCTGGAGTGTTGAAGAGCTTGGGAGCTCCTACGAGCAGTACTTC
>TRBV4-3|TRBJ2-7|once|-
CASSQDSSRATEQYF
TGCGCCAGCAGCCAAGATAGTAGCCGGGCTACCGAGCAGTACTTC